This TCR beta chain was observed in a study of graft-versus-host responses after intestinal transplantation (dated by TCRdb to the early 2020s). For the wider study: Recipients received multivisceral, liver-intestinal, or isolated intestinal transplants. Every recipient was given anti-thymocyte globulin induction, followed by approximately 3 years of maintenance tacrolimus and steroids. After intestinal transplantation, graft-versus-host and host-versus-graft alloreactive T cell clones in the graft, circulation and bone marrow were tracked using bulk TCR-beta CDR3 sequencing. To identify alloreactive clones, pre-transplant mixed lymphocyte reaction products were sequenced and then compared with unstimulated pre-transplant donor and recipient T cells. The cohort enrolled 20 to 30 intestinal transplant recipients, one of whom was a retransplant, and a few patients without pretransplant specimens were excluded. Donor T cell macrochimerism was defined as a peak of at least 4% donor T cells among recipient peripheral blood mononuclear cells. Rather than being sequenced by the commercial service, samples from three later patients were sequenced in-house on an Illumina MiSeq and processed with MiXCR.

The CDR3 measures 14 amino acids from cysteine to phenylalanine. Of all the DNA, just the CDR3 is kept, 42 bases in frame from base 1. The junction shows trimming of 4 bases on V and 3 bases on J, and the gene matches do not reach 6 bases of it. CDR1 is given as SGHRS and CDR2 as YFSETQ, both from the germline V gene. The library came from the immunoSEQ multiplex PCR assay. In most patients, genomic DNA was isolated using the Qiagen DNeasy Blood and Tissue Kit and sent frozen to Adaptive Biotechnologies for TCR sequencing. High-throughput TCR-beta CDR3 sequencing of genomic DNA from most patients was performed by Adaptive Biotechnologies. From the authors' description of their analysis: Adaptive's ImmunoSEQ software was the source of the TCR sequencing data for 18 patients, while three other patients were processed with MiXCR and VDJtools. CD4 versus CD8 sorting errors were corrected by removing sequences found in both subsets at a frequency ratio below 5:1. CDR3 nucleotide sequences shared by donor and recipient were removed because the origin of these sequences could not be assigned. To count as alloreactive, a clone needed at least 2-fold expansion over unstimulated cells and a minimum CFSE-low frequency of 0.002% (template counts) or 0.001% (read counts). Clones were considered mappable if detected in sequenced pre-transplant spleen, lymph node, or MLR CFSE-low populations of the donor or recipient. Cumulative frequency of alloreactive clones was calculated as a percentage of all sequences weighted by copy number. The table was pulled from immuneACCESS by TCRdb, which kept in-frame rearrangements only. Such tables lose some clones; where checked, under half of the loss comes from unresolved V genes, and the rest has no known cause. For V, J and clone size, that table is used; D and trimming come from the DNA. The sample records approximately 90,000 clones, under 95% of which are singletons. The ten largest clones capture roughly 6% of the sample.

The paper as a whole reports these results and caveats: GvH clones were found in recipient bone marrow, and some of the GvH clones appeared earlier in ileal mucosa or blood, which is consistent with an intestinal mucosal origin. The relatively low number and heterogeneity of intestinal transplant patients limited the conclusions. Early after transplant, peak levels of circulating GvH clones were found to be associated with declines in HvG clones. High GvH to HvG T cell clonal ratios were observed in the allografts of patients with donor T cell macrochimerism.

The sample's time point label, in plain terms: cells obtained before transplantation from donor or recipient. CD3+CD4+ and CD3+CD8+ populations were FACS-sorted from unstimulated pre-transplant donor and recipient cells taken from spleen or lymph nodes. Of note for this clone: Its antigen is still unknown. No much larger clone exists at a distance of one base, and base qualities are not known.

The sequence derives from a human donor who received an intestinal transplant. The sequencing used unstimulated CD8+ T cells sorted from spleen or lymph node cells, collected before intestinal transplant. This chain joins TRBV5-1 to TRBJ2-7, with 8 bases matching TRBD1. The nucleotide sequence is given as TGCGCCAGCAGCCCGGGGACAGGCGACTACGAGCAGTACTTC. Translated, this is CASSPGTGDYEQYF.